A single T cell receptor beta chain is shown here with its context. What it recognizes is unknown. These data come from a study of blood T cells in healthy people across ages. A second about 6 to 12 cycle PCR used barcoded and J-beta primers. TCRdb analysed the 5' RACE reads with MiXCR anew, one entry per CDR3 protein. The data show 600,000 or so distinct CDR3 sequences, around half seen once. Whole-study results and caveats: Higher diversity and more naive CD4+ cells were features of long-lived donors, compared to aged donors.

The V and J ends lost 3 bases and 3 bases respectively, with 15 bases between them. The CDR3 contains 15 residues. This clonotype was sampled from a man aged 80 or over in good health. The sample consisted of blood. This rearrangement joins TRBV12-3 or TRBV12-4 to TRBJ2-7; TRBD2 might be the D (6 bases). This CDR3 is CASSFLARGFYEQYF. CDR3 nucleotides: TGTGCCAGCAGTTTCCTAGCGAGAGGGTTCTACGAGCAGTACTTC.